Listed below are T cell receptor beta chains from one sample, sequenced in a study of beta chain features in type 1 diabetes. The protocol was immunoSEQ multiplex PCR, while the TCRdb copy is restricted to in-frame clones and leaves out a portion. The sample includes 140,000 to 150,000 clones, around 50% seen only once; the top ten take under 0.45%. Source material: Tregs from blood. The receptor source for this set is a man aged 18-30 years in good health. Each CDR3 is given with its conserved first and last residue. A D gene is named only where the DNA matches it firmly. The size field is filled for only some rows; it gives once, few, many or a size class.

v_call	clone_size	j_call	d_call	cdr3_nt	cdr3_aa
TRBV4-3	NA	TRBJ1-2	TRBD1	TGCGCCAGCAGCCAAACCAGACAGGGGGTCAACTATGGCTACACCTTC	CASSQTRQGVNYGYTF
TRBV2	few	TRBJ2-7	TRBD2	TGTGCCAGCAGTGATTGGACTAGCGGGAGATGGGAGCAGTACTTC	CASSDWTSGRWEQYF
TRBV5-6	NA	TRBJ2-1	NA	TGTGCCAGCAGGTCCAGTATGAGGGAGCCCTACAATGAGCAGTTCTTC	CASRSSMREPYNEQFF
TRBV7-8	once	TRBJ2-1	NA	TGTGCCAGCAGACCACTAGCCTCCTCCTACAATGAGCAGTTCTTC	CASRPLASSYNEQFF
TRBV2	NA	TRBJ1-5	NA	TGTGCCAGCACCCCTAGGGGTGGCAATCAGCCCCAGCATTTT	CASTPRGGNQPQHF
TRBV19	NA	TRBJ1-4	TRBD1	TGTGCCAGTTCGACCGGGACAGGGTTGGAAAAACTGTTTTTT	CASSTGTGLEKLFF
TRBV2	NA	TRBJ1-1	TRBD1	TGTGCCAGCAGTGAGACAGGGTTTAGGAACACTGAAGCTTTCTTT	CASSETGFRNTEAFF
TRBV2	NA	TRBJ1-3	NA	TGTGCCAGCAGTGAAGCCAGGCGCTCTGGAAACACCATATATTTT	CASSEARRSGNTIYF
TRBV19	NA	TRBJ2-7	TRBD1	TGTGCCAGTGGGACAGCGCAATCCTACGAGCAGTACTTC	CASGTAQSYEQYF
TRBV4-2	few	TRBJ2-7	TRBD1	TGTGCCAGCAGCCAACCGGGGACAGGTGTCTACGAGCAGTACTTC	CASSQPGTGVYEQYF
TRBV18	NA	TRBJ2-7	TRBD2	TGTGCCAGCTCCCAACGACTAGCGGGGGGGCAATACGAGCAGTACTTC	CASSQRLAGGQYEQYF
TRBV7-3	once	TRBJ2-3	TRBD2	TGTGCCAGCAGCTCCGGGACTAGCGGGGCGGATACGCAGTATTTT	CASSSGTSGADTQYF
TRBV7-9	NA	TRBJ2-3	NA	TGTGCCAGCAGCTTAGTTAAGACATACACAGATACGCAGTATTTT	CASSLVKTYTDTQYF
TRBV29-1	NA	TRBJ2-5	TRBD1	TGCAGCGTACAGGGGGCCGGGGAGACCCAGTACTTC	CSVQGAGETQYF
TRBV7-2	NA	TRBJ2-7	TRBD2	TGTGCCAGCAGCTTGGCCGGGGGGGACCCCTACGAGCAGTACTTC	CASSLAGGDPYEQYF
TRBV28	NA	TRBJ2-1	TRBD2	TGTGCCAGCAGTCGACCGGGACTAGCCTACAATGAGCAGTTCTTC	CASSRPGLAYNEQFF
TRBV18	NA	TRBJ2-1	TRBD2	TGTGCCAGCACAACGAGCGGGAGGATAAATGAGCAGTTCTTC	CASTTSGRINEQFF
TRBV19	once	TRBJ1-6	TRBD1	TGTGCCAGTAGTACCCACGCCGGGACAGGGAATTCACCCCTCCACTTT	CASSTHAGTGNSPLHF
TRBV14	NA	TRBJ1-1	TRBD1	TGTGCCAGCAGCCAAGAACCCCGGACAGGGGGCACAGCTTTCTTT	CASSQEPRTGGTAFF
TRBV10-3	few	TRBJ1-1	TRBD1	TGTGCCACTAAGCTGCGACAGGGAGTGGCTGAAGCTTTCTTT	CATKLRQGVAEAFF
TRBV4-2	once	TRBJ2-3	TRBD2	TGTGCCAGCAGCCAACTGGGACTAGCGGGAGGGGCGACGGATACGCAGTATTTT	CASSQLGLAGGATDTQYF
TRBV29-1	few	TRBJ1-5	TRBD1	TGCAGCGTTCAGGGGGCTGGGCAGCCCCAGCATTTT	CSVQGAGQPQHF
TRBV6-5	few	TRBJ1-2	NA	TGTGCCAGCAGTTACTCAATCGGGGGAGTCTATGGCTACACCTTC	CASSYSIGGVYGYTF
TRBV29-1	NA	TRBJ2-3	NA	TGCAGCGTCGCCCCTAGTAGACCTTCCACAGATACGCAGTATTTT	CSVAPSRPSTDTQYF
TRBV7-2	NA	TRBJ2-7	NA	TGTGCCAGCAGCTTGGAGAAAAGCTCCTACGAGCAGTACTTC	CASSLEKSSYEQYF
TRBV11-2	NA	TRBJ1-6	NA	TGTGCCAGCAGCTCCGGGGGTTCACCCCTCCACTTT	CASSSGGSPLHF
TRBV19	NA	TRBJ1-4	NA	TGTGCCAGTAGTATCTCTTCGGCAGGGATCCCCGAAAAACTGTTTTTT	CASSISSAGIPEKLFF
TRBV5-4	NA	TRBJ2-5	TRBD2	TGTGCCAGCAGCGAGACCGGGACTAGCAAGGAGACCCAGTACTTC	CASSETGTSKETQYF
TRBV4-3	NA	TRBJ2-7	NA	TGCGCCAGCAAAAGGGGATTGGGTCCCTACGAGCAGTACTTC	CASKRGLGPYEQYF
TRBV6-1	NA	TRBJ1-1	TRBD1	TGTGCCAGCAGGAGGACAGGGGCGAACACTGAAGCTTTCTTT	CASRRTGANTEAFF
TRBV14	NA	TRBJ2-6	NA	TGTGCCAGCTCCACCCTTACAGGAAGGACTGGGGCCAACGTCCTGACTTTC	CASSTLTGRTGANVLTF
TRBV27	NA	TRBJ2-5	NA	TGTGCCAGCAGTTCACGACTAGTTGAGACCCAGTACTTC	CASSSRLVETQYF
TRBV19	NA	TRBJ2-7	NA	TGTGCCAGTAGTATAGGCCCAACAGTGTACTTC	CASSIGPTVYF
TRBV28	NA	TRBJ2-4	NA	TGTGCCAGCAGTATCCCCCGGGGGTTCATAGCCAAAAACATTCAGTACTTC	CASSIPRGFIAKNIQYF
TRBV29-1	NA	TRBJ2-7	TRBD2	TGCAGCGTTGCGCGGGGGGGGCCCGAGCAGTACTTC	CSVARGGPEQYF
TRBV6-1	NA	TRBJ2-1	TRBD2	TGTGCCAGCAGACCCGGGACTAGCGGGGGGTTTGAGCAGTTCTTC	CASRPGTSGGFEQFF
TRBV6-1	NA	TRBJ1-4	NA	TGTGCCAGCAGTGATGATTGGGCAGGGGCCAGGCGTGGTGAAAAACTGTTTTTT	CASSDDWAGARRGEKLFF
TRBV7-2	NA	TRBJ1-6	NA	TGTGCCAGCAGCTTAGCTGGGGCGGGGTTCTCGCCCCTCCACTTT	CASSLAGAGFSPLHF
TRBV7-8	NA	TRBJ1-2	TRBD1	TGTGCCAGCAGCCGGGACAGGGAGGGTATGGGGTATGGCTACACCTTC	CASSRDREGMGYGYTF
TRBV6-5	NA	TRBJ1-1	NA	TGTGCCAGCAGTTGGAGAGGGGAGGGGACTGAAGCTTTCTTT	CASSWRGEGTEAFF
TRBV28	NA	TRBJ2-7	NA	TGTGCCAGCAGTTTATCGGGGACTGCCACCTACGAGCAGTACTTC	CASSLSGTATYEQYF
TRBV28	NA	TRBJ2-1	TRBD2	TGTGCCAGCAGTCCCGGGACTAATGGTTATGAGCAGTTCTTC	CASSPGTNGYEQFF
TRBV7-9	NA	TRBJ2-7	TRBD1	TGTGCCAGCAGCGCCATCGGACAGGGCCGGTCCTACGAGCAGTACTTC	CASSAIGQGRSYEQYF
TRBV7-3	NA	TRBJ2-3	TRBD2	TGTGCCAGCAGCGTGACTAGCGGGAGGACAGATACGCAGTATTTT	CASSVTSGRTDTQYF
TRBV28	few	TRBJ1-1	TRBD1	TGTGCCAGCAGCCTTAATCTCGGGACAGGGGACACTGAAGCTTTCTTT	CASSLNLGTGDTEAFF
TRBV7-9	few	TRBJ2-5	NA	TGTGCCAGCAGCTTAACAGCAGGGAAAGAGACCCAGTACTTC	CASSLTAGKETQYF
TRBV28	NA	TRBJ2-2	NA	TGTGCCAGCAGTTTAAGCGCCGGGGAGCTGTTTTTT	CASSLSAGELFF
TRBV5-1	NA	TRBJ1-1	TRBD1	TGCGCCAGCAGCTTCCAGGGGGGCACTGAAGCTTTCTTT	CASSFQGGTEAFF
TRBV7-3	NA	TRBJ2-5	TRBD2	TGTGCCAGCAGCTTAGGGGGGGATTACTCAGAGACCCAGTACTTC	CASSLGGDYSETQYF
TRBV7-9	NA	TRBJ1-2	NA	TGTGCCAGCAGCTTCAGCACTCTCAGGGGCTACACCTTC	CASSFSTLRGYTF
TRBV7-9	few	TRBJ2-5	TRBD1	TGTGCCAGCAGCTTTTCCGGGACAGGGGCAGAGACCCAGTACTTC	CASSFSGTGAETQYF
TRBV28	NA	TRBJ1-2	TRBD1	TGTGCCAGCACTGCTCCGGGACAGGGTTCGAGTGGCTACACCTTC	CASTAPGQGSSGYTF
TRBV30	NA	TRBJ1-2	NA	TGTGCCTGGAGTGTACTCGACAGTGGCTACACCTTC	CAWSVLDSGYTF
TRBV7-2	NA	TRBJ2-3	NA	TGTGCCAGCAGCTTAGTGGTGGGAGGCGGCAGGGATACGCAGTATTTT	CASSLVVGGGRDTQYF
TRBV6-5	NA	TRBJ2-1	TRBD2	TGTGCCAGCAGTTACCAAGCGGGGCTAAACAATGAGCAGTTCTTC	CASSYQAGLNNEQFF
TRBV5-4	NA	TRBJ2-2	TRBD1	TGTGCCAGCAGGCCAGGGGGCTATTTCACCGGGGAGCTGTTTTTT	CASRPGGYFTGELFF
TRBV28	NA	TRBJ2-2	TRBD2	TGTGCCAGCAGTTTATCAGCGGGAGTTACCGGGGAGCTGTTTTTT	CASSLSAGVTGELFF
TRBV27	NA	TRBJ1-3	NA	TGTGCCAGCAGTTTATCGGTCGGGTTTGGAAACACCATATATTTT	CASSLSVGFGNTIYF